This TCR beta chain stems from a study of cytomegalovirus exposure and HLA in healthy donors. The study ran its PCR with 60 Vbeta and 13 Jbeta primers. The data were produced by immunoSEQ multiplex PCR, yet TCRdb's version contains in-frame clones alone and is incomplete. The sample gives 75,000 to 100,000 clones, roughly 75% of which show up once; 5.5% to 8% is in the top ten. Germline V gives CDR1 SGHRS, CDR2 YFSETQ. V shed 4 bases and J 5 bases; nucleotides not matched to a gene: 8. This CDR3 has 14 amino acids. The TCR sequence derives from a young man in good health and CMV-seronegative. Sequencing input: PBMCs. V is TRBV5-1 and J is TRBJ2-7; TRBD1 matches at 8 bases. CDR3 region: CASSGRTGTNEQYF. For the CDR3, the DNA is TGCGCCAGCAGCGGGCGGACAGGGACGAACGAGCAGTACTTC. Full variable domain (missing parts from reference TRBV5-1 and TRBJ2-7): KAGVTQTPRYLIKTRGQQVTLSCSPISGHRSVSWYQQTPGQGLQFLFEYFSETQRNKGNFPGRFSGRQFSNSRSEMNVSTLELGDSALYLCASSGRTGTNEQYFGPGTRLTVT.